This T cell receptor beta chain derives from a study of identical twins (dated by TCRdb to 2016 to 2017). As for the study more broadly: TCR alpha and beta repertoires from monozygotic twins, unrelated adults of various ages and cord blood were deep-sequenced to test whether fetal clonotypes persist. To rule out contamination, the twin experiments were replicated at different times with different library preparation protocols. Study-wide conclusions, independent of this receptor: In beta out-of-frame sequences, excess twin sharing was weaker, because having fewer shared sequences lowered the signal-to-noise ratio. Because the same donors could not be followed over many years, the conclusions relied on cross-sectional statistical analysis. Invariant T cells such as MAIT and iNKT could partly confound zero-insertion analyses, although diverse VJ usage argued against such confounding for most clonotypes. Recombination models systematically underestimated out-of-frame TCR alpha sharing in monozygotic twins but agreed with sharing between unrelated individuals. Abundant cord blood beta clonotypes had fewer insertions, young adult naive repertoires showed a similar but weaker trend, and memory repertoires showed no such trend. Compared with coincidental sharing between unrelated individuals, an excess of low generation-probability sequences was observed among out-of-frame TCR alpha sequences shared between twins.

Libraries were built with 5' RACE. Data came from an Illumina HiSeq 2000. Template switching introduced a universal primer binding site; the final cDNA contained a unique molecular identifier, enabling accurate counting of TCR cDNA molecules. Specific primers in the conserved constant-segment region were used to synthesize first-strand cDNA for the TCR alpha and beta chains. To control for contamination, each cDNA library was double barcoded with a SMART-Mk sample barcode plus Illumina barcodes. Two successive PCR steps introduced TruSeq adapter sequences along with Illumina sample barcodes. Sequencing of the TCR alpha and beta cDNA libraries was done on the Illumina HiSeq platform using custom primers. Processing in the source paper ran as follows. Raw reads were processed with MiGEC to extract unique molecular identifiers, and MiXCR was used to determine CDR3 positions. For each individual, recombination models were inferred using an EM algorithm with the repgenHMM and IGoR tools. Shared clonotypes were analyzed with the tcR package in R, and sharing was normalized by the product of cloneset sizes. To study raw recombination without the effects of thymic and clonal selection, out-of-frame nonproductive sequences were analyzed. The raw public data were reprocessed by TCRdb itself: fastp quality trimming at Q25, MiXCR clonotype calling, in-frame beta chains only. Entries are consolidated by CDR3 protein sequence, retaining the most common genes and DNA. The V and J calls were not made by the authors but by TCRdb's processing. Across this sample there are more than 1.5 million distinct CDR3 sequences, with under 35% seen only once. Less than 0.35% of the sample is in the top ten clones.

Worth noting for this clonotype: Its antigen specificity is not known. The sample holds no much larger clone one base away, and base qualities are not on file.

Trimmed from V: 2 bases; trimmed from J: 8 bases; junction bases lacking a gene match: 7. Per the germline V gene, SGHVS is the CDR1 and FNYEAQ is the CDR2. The CDR3 sequence holds 15 residues, the cysteine and phenylalanine included. Left in the record is the CDR3 DNA by itself, 45 bases read in frame from the first base. Every donor in the study was a healthy Caucasian. The source is a newborn girl in good health. The receptor chain draws on TRBV7-6 and TRBJ1-4, and 8 junctional nucleotides match TRBD1. The specimen sequenced was cord blood. The CDR3 sequence is CASSLPGAGGEKLFF. The DNA sequence reads TGTGCCAGCAGCTTACCCGGGGCAGGGGGCGAAAAACTGTTTTTT. Supplemented by the reference TRBV7-6 and TRBJ1-4 proteins around the CDR3, the complete variable domain is GAGVSQSPRYKVTKRGQDVALRCDPISGHVSLYWYRQALGQGPEFLTYFNYEAQQDKSGLPNDRFSAERPEGSISTLTIQRTEQRDSAMYRCASSLPGAGGEKLFFGSGTQLSVL.